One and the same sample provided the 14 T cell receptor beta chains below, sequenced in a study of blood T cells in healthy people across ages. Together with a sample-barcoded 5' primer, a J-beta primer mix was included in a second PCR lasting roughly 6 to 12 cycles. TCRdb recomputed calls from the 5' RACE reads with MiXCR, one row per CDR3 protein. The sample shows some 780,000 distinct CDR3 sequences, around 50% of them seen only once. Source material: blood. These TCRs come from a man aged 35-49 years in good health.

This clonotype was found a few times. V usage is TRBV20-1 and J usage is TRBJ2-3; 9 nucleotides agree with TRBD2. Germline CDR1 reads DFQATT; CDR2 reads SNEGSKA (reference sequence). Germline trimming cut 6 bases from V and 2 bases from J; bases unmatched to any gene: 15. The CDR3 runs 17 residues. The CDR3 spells CSALFTVAGANTDTQYF. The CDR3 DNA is TGCAGTGCCTTGTTCACTGTAGCGGGGGCAAACACAGATACGCAGTATTTT.

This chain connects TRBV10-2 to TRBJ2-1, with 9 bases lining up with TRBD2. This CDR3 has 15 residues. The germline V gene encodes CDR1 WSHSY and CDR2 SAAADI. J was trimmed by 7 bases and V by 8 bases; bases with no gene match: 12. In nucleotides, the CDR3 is TGCGCCAGCTCCTTCCTTGCGGGAGGGCGGAATGAGCAGTTCTTC. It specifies CASSFLAGGRNEQFF.

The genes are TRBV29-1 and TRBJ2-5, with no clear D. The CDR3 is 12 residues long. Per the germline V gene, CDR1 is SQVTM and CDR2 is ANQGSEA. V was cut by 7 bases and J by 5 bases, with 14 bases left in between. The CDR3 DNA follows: TGCAGCGCGCCAGGTCCTGGGGAGACCCAGTACTTC. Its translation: CSAPGPGETQYF. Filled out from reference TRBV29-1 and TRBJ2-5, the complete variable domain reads SAVISQKPSRDICQRGTSLTIQCQVDSQVTMMFWYRQQPGQSLTLIATANQGSEATYESGFVIDKFPISRPNLTFSTLTVSNMSPEDSSIYLCSAPGPGETQYFGPGTRLLVL.

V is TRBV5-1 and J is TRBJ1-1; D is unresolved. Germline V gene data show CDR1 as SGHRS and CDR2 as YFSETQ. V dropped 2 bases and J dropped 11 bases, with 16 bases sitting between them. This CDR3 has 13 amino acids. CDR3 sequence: CASSFDAGRGAFF. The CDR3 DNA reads TGCGCCAGCAGCTTTGATGCGGGTCGTGGGGCTTTCTTT.

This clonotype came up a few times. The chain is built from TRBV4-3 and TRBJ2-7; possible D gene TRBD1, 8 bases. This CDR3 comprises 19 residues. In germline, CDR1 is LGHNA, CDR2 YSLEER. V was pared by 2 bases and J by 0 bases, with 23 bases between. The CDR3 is CASSQSLSGGGGSSYEQYF. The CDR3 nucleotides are TGCGCCAGCAGCCAAAGCCTTTCAGGGGGCGGGGGAAGCTCCTACGAGCAGTACTTC.

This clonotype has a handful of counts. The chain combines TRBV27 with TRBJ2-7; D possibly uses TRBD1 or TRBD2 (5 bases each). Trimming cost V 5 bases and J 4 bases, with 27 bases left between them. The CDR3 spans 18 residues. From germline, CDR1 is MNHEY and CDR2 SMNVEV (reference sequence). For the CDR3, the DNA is TGTGCCAGCAGTCTGTCGGGGCCCCCTGTCAGTCGGGATTACGAGCAGTACTTC. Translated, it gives CASSLSGPPVSRDYEQYF.

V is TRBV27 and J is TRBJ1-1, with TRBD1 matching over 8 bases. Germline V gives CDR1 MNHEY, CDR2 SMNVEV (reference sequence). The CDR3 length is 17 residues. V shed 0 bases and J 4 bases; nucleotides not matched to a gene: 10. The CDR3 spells CASSLSRDRSTRTEAFF. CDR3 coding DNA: TGTGCCAGCAGTTTATCTCGGGACAGGTCAACCCGCACTGAAGCTTTCTTT.

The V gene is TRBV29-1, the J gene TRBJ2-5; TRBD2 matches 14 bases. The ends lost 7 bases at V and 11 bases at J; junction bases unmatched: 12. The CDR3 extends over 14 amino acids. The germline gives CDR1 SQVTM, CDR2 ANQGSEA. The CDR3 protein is CSGATSGGGNEQYF. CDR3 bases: TGCAGCGGCGCGACTAGCGGGGGGGGAAATGAGCAGTACTTC.

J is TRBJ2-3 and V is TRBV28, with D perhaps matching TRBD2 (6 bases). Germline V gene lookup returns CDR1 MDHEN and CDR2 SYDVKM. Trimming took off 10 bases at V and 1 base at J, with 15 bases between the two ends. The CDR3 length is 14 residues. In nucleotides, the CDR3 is TGTGCCACCTTGTTGGCTAGCGGCACAGATACGCAGTATTTT. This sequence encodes CATLLASGTDTQYF.

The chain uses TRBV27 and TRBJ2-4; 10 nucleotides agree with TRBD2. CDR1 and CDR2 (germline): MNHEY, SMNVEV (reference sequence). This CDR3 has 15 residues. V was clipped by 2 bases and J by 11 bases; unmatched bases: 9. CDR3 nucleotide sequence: TGTGCCAGCAGTTTAGTAGCCGCTAGCGGGGGATTTCAGTACTTC. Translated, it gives CASSLVAASGGFQYF.

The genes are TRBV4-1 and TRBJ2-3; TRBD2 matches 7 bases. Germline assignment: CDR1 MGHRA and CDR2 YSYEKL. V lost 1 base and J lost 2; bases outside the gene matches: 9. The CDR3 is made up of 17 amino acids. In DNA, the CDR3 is TGCGCCAGCAGCCAAGGTGGGGCTAGCGGTTCCACAGATACGCAGTATTTT. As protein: CASSQGGASGSTDTQYF.

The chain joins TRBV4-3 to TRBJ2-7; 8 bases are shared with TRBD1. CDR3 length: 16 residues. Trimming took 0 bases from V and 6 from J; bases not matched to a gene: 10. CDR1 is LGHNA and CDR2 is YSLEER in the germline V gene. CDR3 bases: TGCGCCAGCAGCCAAGAAGAGGGGGACAGGTTATCCGAGCAGTACTTC. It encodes CASSQEEGDRLSEQYF.

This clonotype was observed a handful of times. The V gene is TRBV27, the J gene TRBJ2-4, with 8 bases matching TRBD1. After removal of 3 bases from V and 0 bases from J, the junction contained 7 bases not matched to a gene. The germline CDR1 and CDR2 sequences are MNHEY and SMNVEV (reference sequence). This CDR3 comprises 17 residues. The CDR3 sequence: CASSFGTGTGAKNIQYF. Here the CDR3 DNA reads TGTGCCAGCAGTTTTGGCACTGGGACAGGAGCCAAAAACATTCAGTACTTC.

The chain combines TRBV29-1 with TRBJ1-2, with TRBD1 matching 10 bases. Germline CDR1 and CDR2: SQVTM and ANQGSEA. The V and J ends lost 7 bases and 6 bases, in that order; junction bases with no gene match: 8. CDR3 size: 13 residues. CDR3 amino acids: CSGYRDRGDGYTF. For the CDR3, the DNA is TGCAGCGGATACCGGGACAGGGGTGATGGCTACACCTTC.